These 6 T cell receptor beta chains came from one sample sequenced in a study of radiation and T cells in renal cell carcinoma. Data came from immunoSEQ multiplex PCR; TCRdb stores just in-frame clones and leaves some out. The sample includes around 100,000 clones, roughly 88% seen only once; the top ten take under 8.5%. Stated time point: blood 4 weeks post-SBRT, at nephrectomy. Sample treatment: 15 Gy SBRT to primary tumor, nephrectomy 4 weeks later. The sample in question was blood, obtained from a patient whose treatment included radiotherapy and nephrectomy. The receptors derive from a man aged 60 to 69 with renal cell carcinoma.

The rearrangement joins TRBV7-9 to TRBJ1-4, with D unresolved. The CDR3 extends over 12 amino acids. In germline, CDR1 is SEHNR, CDR2 FQNEAQ (reference sequence). Deletions cut 4 bases from V and 7 bases from J, with 7 bases between. The CDR3 coding sequence is TGTGCCAGCAGCTCCTTGGGTGAAAAACTGTTTTTT. Its translation: CASSSLGEKLFF.

In DNA, the CDR3 is TGTGCCACCTCGGGAGCCGCACTCTACGAGCAGTACTTC. Protein: CATSGAALYEQYF. The gene calls are TRBV28 and TRBJ2-7; D might be TRBD2 (6 bases). V dropped 10 bases and J dropped 3 bases, with 16 bases sitting between them. The germline V gene has CDR1 MDHEN and CDR2 SYDVKM. This CDR3 contains 13 residues.

The chain is built from TRBV4-1 and TRBJ2-7; 16 positions agree with TRBD2. Trimming took 4 bases from V and 1 from J; bases not matched to a gene: 7. The germline CDR1 and CDR2 sequences are MGHRA and YSYEKL. The CDR3 is 18 residues long. The chain's CDR3 is CASSLTGLAGGPSYEQYF. The CDR3 nucleotides read TGCGCCAGCAGCCTGACGGGACTAGCGGGAGGGCCTTCCTACGAGCAGTACTTC.

The CDR3 region is CASSLGYTGEGLLETQYF. DNA for the CDR3: TGTGCCAGCAGCTTAGGATATACAGGGGAGGGTCTTTTGGAGACCCAGTACTTC. The V gene is TRBV7-9, the J gene TRBJ2-5; D could derive from TRBD1 or TRBD2 (7 bases each). This CDR3 contains 18 residues. Germline V CDR1 and CDR2: SEHNR, FQNEAQ (reference sequence). V lost 1 base, J lost 5 bases, and 23 bases lay in between.

V is TRBV10-1 and J is TRBJ2-5, with no clear D. Germline-derived CDR1 and CDR2 are WNHNN and SYGVQD (reference sequence). Trimming pared 5 bases from V and 2 bases from J, leaving 6 bases between. The CDR3 is made up of 12 amino acids. CDR3 nucleotides: TGCGCCAGCAGTCGAACTCAAGAGACCCAGTACTTC. Translating gives CASSRTQETQYF.

This sequence joins TRBV9 and TRBJ2-3; 10 bases align to TRBD2. The length of the CDR3 is 14 residues. V lost 3 bases and J lost 3; bases outside the gene matches: 1. In germline, CDR1 is SGDLS, CDR2 YYNGEE. CDR3 region: CASSASGRTDTQYF. The DNA of the CDR3 is TGTGCCAGCAGCGCTAGCGGGAGAACAGATACGCAGTATTTT.